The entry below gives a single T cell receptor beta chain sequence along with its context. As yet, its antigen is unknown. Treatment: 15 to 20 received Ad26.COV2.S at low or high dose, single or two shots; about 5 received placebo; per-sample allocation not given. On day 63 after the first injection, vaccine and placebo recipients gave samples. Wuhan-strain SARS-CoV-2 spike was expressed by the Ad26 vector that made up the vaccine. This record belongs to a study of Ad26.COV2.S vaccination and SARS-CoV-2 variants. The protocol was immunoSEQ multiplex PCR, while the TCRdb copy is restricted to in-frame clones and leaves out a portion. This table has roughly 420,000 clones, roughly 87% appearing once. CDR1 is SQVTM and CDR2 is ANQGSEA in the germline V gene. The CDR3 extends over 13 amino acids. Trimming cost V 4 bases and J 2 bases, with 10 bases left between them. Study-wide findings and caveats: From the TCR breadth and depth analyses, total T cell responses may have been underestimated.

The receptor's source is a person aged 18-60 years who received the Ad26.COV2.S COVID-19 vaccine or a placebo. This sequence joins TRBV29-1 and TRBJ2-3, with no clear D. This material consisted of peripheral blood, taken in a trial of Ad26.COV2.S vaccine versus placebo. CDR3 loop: CSVVGQYTDTQYF. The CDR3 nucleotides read TGCAGCGTTGTTGGTCAGTACACAGATACGCAGTATTTT.